The 3 T cell receptor beta chains given below trace back to one sample, sequenced in a study of patients and donors after allogeneic stem cell transplantation. TCRdb redid the calling of the RT-PCR reads with MiXCR, one entry per CDR3 protein. The sample has under 30,000 distinct CDR3 sequences, under 30% seen once. The sequencing sample was made of blood, either unsorted or a sorted T cell fraction (not recorded which). The receptor set was obtained from a human donor who was either an allogeneic HSCT recipient or a stem cell or donor lymphocyte infusion donor (not recorded which). It is not recorded whose cells these are; they may come from a transplant donor.

This clonotype was observed many times. The V call is TRBV29-1, the J call TRBJ1-4; TRBD1 agrees at 8 bases. CDR3 length: 13 amino acids. CDR1 and CDR2 (germline): SQVTM, ANQGSEA. J was trimmed by 4 bases and V by 8 bases; bases with no gene match: 6. This CDR3 is CSTPGQDNEKLFF. The CDR3 region has the DNA TGCAGCACACCGGGACAGGATAATGAAAAACTGTTTTTT.

The rearrangement joins TRBV29-1 to TRBJ1-1; D is uncertain. This CDR3 contains 13 residues. With 7 bases removed from V and 1 base from J, the gap between germline ends came to 13 bases. Germline lookup yields CDR1 SQVTM and CDR2 ANQGSEA. CDR3 sequence: CSALGVSNTEAFF. The DNA of the CDR3 is TGCAGCGCCCTTGGGGTCTCGAACACTGAAGCTTTCTTT.

This clonotype came up a few times. The chain uses TRBV12-3 or TRBV12-4 and TRBJ2-3; D is unclear. CDR3 size: 11 residues. Trimming stripped 2 bases from V and 5 bases from J, with 2 bases between. CDR3 region: CASSLIDTQYF. CDR3 nucleotides: TGTGCCAGCAGTTTAATAGATACGCAGTATTTT.